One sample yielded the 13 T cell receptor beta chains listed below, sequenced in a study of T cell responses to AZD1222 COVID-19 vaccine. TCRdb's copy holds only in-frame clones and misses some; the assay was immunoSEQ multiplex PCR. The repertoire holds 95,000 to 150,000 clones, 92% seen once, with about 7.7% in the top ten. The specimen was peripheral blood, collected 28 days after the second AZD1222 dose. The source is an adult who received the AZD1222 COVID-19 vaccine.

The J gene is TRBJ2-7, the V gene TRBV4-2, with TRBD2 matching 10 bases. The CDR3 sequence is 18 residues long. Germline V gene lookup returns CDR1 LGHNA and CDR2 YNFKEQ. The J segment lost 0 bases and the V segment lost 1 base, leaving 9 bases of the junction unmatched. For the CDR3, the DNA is TGTGCCAGCAGCCAAGCGGTCCTAGCGGGAGAAACCTCCTACGAGCAGTACTTC. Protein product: CASSQAVLAGETSYEQYF.

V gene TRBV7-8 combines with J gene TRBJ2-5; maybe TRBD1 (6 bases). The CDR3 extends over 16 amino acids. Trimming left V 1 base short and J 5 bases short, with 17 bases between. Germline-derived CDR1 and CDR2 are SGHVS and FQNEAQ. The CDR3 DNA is TGTGCCAGCAGCTTAGAGAGCGGTGCAGGGGTGGAGACCCAGTACTTC. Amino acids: CASSLESGAGVETQYF.

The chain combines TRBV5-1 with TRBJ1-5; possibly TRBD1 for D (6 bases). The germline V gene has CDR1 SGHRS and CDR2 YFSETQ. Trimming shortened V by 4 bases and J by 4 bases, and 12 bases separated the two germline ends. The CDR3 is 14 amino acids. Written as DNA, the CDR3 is TGCGCCAGCAGCACGGACAGTACAAATCAGCCCCAGCATTTT. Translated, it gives CASSTDSTNQPQHF.

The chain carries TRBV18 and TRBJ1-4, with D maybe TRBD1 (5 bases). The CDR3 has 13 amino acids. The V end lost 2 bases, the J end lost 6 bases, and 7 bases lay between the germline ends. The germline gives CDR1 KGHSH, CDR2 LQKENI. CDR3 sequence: CASSPGGYEKLFF. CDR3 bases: TGTGCCAGCTCACCAGGGGGTTATGAAAAACTGTTTTTT.

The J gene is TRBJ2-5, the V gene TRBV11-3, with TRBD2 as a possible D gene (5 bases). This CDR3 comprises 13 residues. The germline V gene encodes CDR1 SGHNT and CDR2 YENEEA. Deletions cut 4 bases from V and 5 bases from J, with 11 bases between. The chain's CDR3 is CASSSDYSETQYF. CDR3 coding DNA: TGTGCCAGCAGCTCAGACTACAGCGAGACCCAGTACTTC. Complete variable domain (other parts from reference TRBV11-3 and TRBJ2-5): EAGVVQSPRYKIIEKKQPVAFWCNPISGHNTLYWYLQNLGQGPELLIRYENEEAVDDSQLPKDRFSAERLKGVDSTLKIQPAELGDSAVYLCASSSDYSETQYFGPGTRLLVL.

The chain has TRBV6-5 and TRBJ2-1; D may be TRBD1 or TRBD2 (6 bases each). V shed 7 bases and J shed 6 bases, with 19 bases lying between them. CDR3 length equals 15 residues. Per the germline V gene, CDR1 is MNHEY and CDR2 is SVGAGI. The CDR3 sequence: CASIPLGGLFNEQFF. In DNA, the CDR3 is TGTGCCAGCATCCCCCTGGGGGGCCTCTTCAATGAGCAGTTCTTC.

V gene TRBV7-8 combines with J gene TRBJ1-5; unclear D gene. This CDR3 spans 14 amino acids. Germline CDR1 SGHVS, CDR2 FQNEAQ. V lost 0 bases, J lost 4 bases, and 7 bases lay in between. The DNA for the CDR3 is TGTGCCAGCAGCTTAGCCAAGGATAATCAGCCCCAGCATTTT. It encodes CASSLAKDNQPQHF.

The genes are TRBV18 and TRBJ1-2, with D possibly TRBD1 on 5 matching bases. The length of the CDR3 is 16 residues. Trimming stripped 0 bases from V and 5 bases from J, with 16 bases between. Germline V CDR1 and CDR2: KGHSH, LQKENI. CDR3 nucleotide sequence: TGTGCCAGCTCACCACCGGAGTTCATGGGGCCGTATGGCTACACCTTC. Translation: CASSPPEFMGPYGYTF. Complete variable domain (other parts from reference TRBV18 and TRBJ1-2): NAGVMQNPRHLVRRRGQEARLRCSPMKGHSHVYWYRQLPEEGLKFMVYLQKENIIDESGMPKERFSAEFPKEGPSILRIQQVVRGDSAAYFCASSPPEFMGPYGYTFGSGTRLTVV.

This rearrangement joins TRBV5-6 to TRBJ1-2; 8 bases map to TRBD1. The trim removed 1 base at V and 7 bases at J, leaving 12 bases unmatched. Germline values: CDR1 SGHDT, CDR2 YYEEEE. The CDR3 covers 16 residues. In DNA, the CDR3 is TGTGCCAGCAGCTTGTATTCTCCAGGGGGCACGGGTGGCTACACCTTC. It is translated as CASSLYSPGGTGGYTF.

CDR3 DNA: TGTGCCAGCAGTTTATCAGAGGACTATGGCTACACCTTC. Translation: CASSLSEDYGYTF. This chain connects TRBV6-5 to TRBJ1-2; D is unclear. From germline, CDR1 is MNHEY and CDR2 SVGAGI. The CDR3 loop spans 13 amino acids. V gave up 4 bases and J gave up 3 bases, with 9 bases separating them.

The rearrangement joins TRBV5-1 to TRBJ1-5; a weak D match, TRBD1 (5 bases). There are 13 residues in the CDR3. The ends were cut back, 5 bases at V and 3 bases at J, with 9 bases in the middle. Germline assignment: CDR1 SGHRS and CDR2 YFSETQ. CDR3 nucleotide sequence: TGCGCCAGCAGAGGGGACGACAATCAGCCCCAGCATTTT. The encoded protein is CASRGDDNQPQHF.

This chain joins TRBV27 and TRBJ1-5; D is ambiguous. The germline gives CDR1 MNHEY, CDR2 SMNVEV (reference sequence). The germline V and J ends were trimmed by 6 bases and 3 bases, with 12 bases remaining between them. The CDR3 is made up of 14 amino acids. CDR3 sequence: CASSPVGFNQPQHF. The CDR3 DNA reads TGTGCCAGCAGCCCGGTGGGATTCAATCAGCCCCAGCATTTT.

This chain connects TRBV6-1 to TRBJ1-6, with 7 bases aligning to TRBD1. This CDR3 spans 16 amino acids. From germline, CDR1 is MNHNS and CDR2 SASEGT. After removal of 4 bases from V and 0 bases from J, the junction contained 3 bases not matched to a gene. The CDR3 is CASSGQGSSYNSPLHF. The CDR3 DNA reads TGTGCCAGCAGTGGACAGGGTAGCTCCTATAATTCACCCCTCCACTTT.